This T cell receptor beta chain originates from a study of T cell responses to AZD1222 COVID-19 vaccine. Turning to the study itself: Second-dose schedules of about 4 or about 12 weeks were combined.

Data came from immunoSEQ multiplex PCR; TCRdb stores just in-frame clones and leaves some out. The sample carries roughly 100,000 clones, roughly 82% recorded once. Concerning this clone itself: Its antigen is as yet unknown.

Study-level points and caveats: The study found vaccine-associated CD4 TCRs spanning spike, dominant at 160-218 and 743-854.

This receptor was identified in an adult in good health. The sample here was peripheral blood, taken on day 0 of AZD1222 vaccination.

This CDR3 reads CASSPDFRGDNQPQHF. CDR3 nucleotide sequence: TGCGCCAGCAGCCCTGATTTCAGAGGAGACAATCAGCCCCAGCATTTT. The genes are TRBV4-3 and TRBJ1-5; D remains unclear. Germline assignment: CDR1 LGHNA and CDR2 YSLEER. Trimming pared 4 bases from V and 3 bases from J, leaving 16 bases between. The CDR3 totals 16 residues.